Shown below are 29 T cell receptor beta chains from a single sample sequenced in a study of blood T cell repertoires in COVID-19. Data came from immunoSEQ multiplex PCR; TCRdb stores just in-frame clones and leaves some out. The data show 100,000 to 150,000 clones, more than 85% seen once. Sequenced sample: peripheral blood. These receptors were collected from a man in his forties or fifties with COVID-19, enrolled during active disease.

The chain is built from TRBV28 and TRBJ1-5, with a possible D match to TRBD1 (5 bases). The CDR3 is made up of 17 amino acids. Trimming took off 3 bases at V and 0 bases at J, with 15 bases between the two ends. Germline CDR1 MDHEN, CDR2 SYDVKM. CDR3 loop: CASSFGDRLFSNQPQHF. The CDR3 nucleotides are TGTGCCAGCAGTTTCGGCGACAGATTGTTTAGCAATCAGCCCCAGCATTTT.

The chain couples TRBV6-2 or TRBV6-3 to TRBJ1-2; D is uncertain. CDR3 length equals 13 residues. In germline, CDR1 is MNHEY, CDR2 SVGEGT. V was trimmed by 2 bases and J by 7 bases, leaving 11 bases between them. CDR3 nucleotides: TGTGCCAGCAGTTACATAACAGCGGGTGGCTACACCTTC. Its protein product is CASSYITAGGYTF.

The chain carries TRBV28 and TRBJ1-2; D unclear. Per germline, CDR1 MDHEN and CDR2 SYDVKM. With 7 bases removed from V and 0 bases from J, the gap between germline ends came to 18 bases. There are 16 residues in the CDR3. The CDR3 sequence is CASTPDGGYTNYGYTF. The CDR3 bases are TGTGCCAGCACCCCTGACGGCGGCTATACTAACTATGGCTACACCTTC.

The V and J genes are TRBV28 and TRBJ2-2; 8 bases line up with TRBD1. With V trimmed by 4 bases and J by 5 bases, 9 bases remained unmatched. Germline assignment: CDR1 MDHEN and CDR2 SYDVKM. The CDR3 sequence is 16 residues long. The CDR3, as DNA: TGTGCCAGCAGTTCTCCGGGACAGGTATCGACCGGGGAGCTGTTTTTT. It codes for CASSSPGQVSTGELFF.

The chain is built from TRBV27 and TRBJ1-5; no reliable D call. V lost 2 bases and J lost 3, with 11 bases in between. Germline V lookup: CDR1 MNHEY, CDR2 SMNVEV (reference sequence). The CDR3 runs 15 residues. CDR3 protein: CASSLNSGYNQPQHF. DNA for the CDR3: TGTGCCAGCAGTTTAAATTCGGGATACAATCAGCCCCAGCATTTT.

The gene calls are TRBV27 and TRBJ1-5; D not resolved. This CDR3 contains 12 residues. The V end was cut by 9 bases, the J end by 2 bases, with 8 bases between. CDR1 and CDR2 from the germline V gene are MNHEY and SMNVEV (reference sequence). This CDR3 is CASGRGNQPQHF. The CDR3, as DNA: TGTGCCAGTGGGCGTGGCAATCAGCCCCAGCATTTT.

The rearrangement uses TRBV7-8 and TRBJ2-1, with TRBD2 as a possible D gene (5 bases). The V gene lost 5 bases and the J gene lost 7 bases, with 21 bases spanning the gap. There are 16 residues in the CDR3. CDR1 SGHVS and CDR2 FQNEAQ come from the germline V gene. In DNA form, the CDR3 reads TGTGCCAGCAGCCGAGGGTTTGCGGGCCTGGAGAATGAGCAGTTCTTC. Translating it yields CASSRGFAGLENEQFF.

The gene calls are TRBV2 and TRBJ1-2; D is uncertain. With 1 base removed from V and 3 bases from J, the gap between germline ends came to 6 bases. The CDR3 is 13 amino acids. Germline values: CDR1 SNHLY, CDR2 FYNNEI. CDR3 region: CASSEGTYYGYTF. CDR3 in DNA: TGTGCCAGCAGTGAAGGAACTTACTATGGCTACACCTTC.

This rearrangement joins TRBV6-4 to TRBJ2-1; D is unclear. The V end lost 3 bases, the J end lost 6 bases, and 15 bases lay between the germline ends. This CDR3 has 15 residues. Germline CDR1 reads MRHNA; CDR2 reads SNTAGT. CDR3 sequence reads: CASSESILGSNEQFF. The CDR3 DNA reads TGTGCCAGCAGTGAGAGCATATTGGGCTCCAATGAGCAGTTCTTC.

This clone was counted a single time. V is TRBV7-6 and J is TRBJ2-1, with TRBD2 identical over 12 bases. The germline V gene encodes CDR1 SGHVS and CDR2 FNYEAQ. The length of the CDR3 is 15 residues. The ends lost 2 bases at V and 7 bases at J; junction bases unmatched: 3. This CDR3 reads CASSLRTSGINEQFF. CDR3 sequence (DNA): TGTGCCAGCAGCTTAAGGACTAGCGGGATAAATGAGCAGTTCTTC.

V gene TRBV9 combines with J gene TRBJ2-7, with 7 bases that match TRBD2. This CDR3 region has 15 residues. Germline CDR1 SGDLS, CDR2 YYNGEE. J lost 4 bases, V lost 4 bases, and 11 bases had no gene match. CDR3 nucleotide sequence: TGTGCCAGCAGCTCCACCGGGACTACAACATACGAGCAGTACTTC. Translating gives CASSSTGTTTYEQYF.

This clone was seen just once. CDR3 sequence: CATSRDGQGLISPLHF. The CDR3 region has the DNA TGTGCCACCAGCAGAGACGGACAGGGTCTGATATCACCCCTCCACTTT. The gene calls are TRBV15 and TRBJ1-6; 8 nucleotides match TRBD1. Germline trimming cut 0 bases from V and 10 bases from J; bases unmatched to any gene: 8. Germline V gene lookup returns CDR1 LNHNV and CDR2 YYDKDF (reference sequence). The CDR3 is 16 amino acids.

This rearrangement joins TRBV29-1 to TRBJ1-1; the D is unclear. This CDR3 is 11 amino acids long. From germline, CDR1 is SQVTM and CDR2 ANQGSEA. V shed 3 bases and J shed 8 bases, with 10 bases lying between them. CDR3 coding DNA: TGCAGCGTTGACCCGGGGAGAGAAGCTTTCTTT. As protein: CSVDPGREAFF. The whole variable domain, filled in from reference TRBV29-1 and TRBJ1-1, reads SAVISQKPSRDICQRGTSLTIQCQVDSQVTMMFWYRQQPGQSLTLIATANQGSEATYESGFVIDKFPISRPNLTFSTLTVSNMSPEDSSIYLCSVDPGREAFFGQGTRLTVV.

This clone was recorded once. The chain uses TRBV7-6 and TRBJ2-1; D is possibly TRBD1 (7 bases). V lost 2 bases and J 6 bases, leaving 11 bases between the germline ends. The CDR3 spans 14 residues. Germline assignment: CDR1 SGHVS and CDR2 FNYEAQ. The CDR3 here is CASSLSGGGNEQFF. Here the CDR3 DNA reads TGTGCCAGCAGCTTATCAGGGGGAGGCAATGAGCAGTTCTTC.

V is TRBV5-1 and J is TRBJ1-4; 7 bases line up with TRBD1. Germline CDR1 reads SGHRS; CDR2 reads YFSETQ. This CDR3 has 16 residues. V was pared by 4 bases and J by 0 bases, with 6 bases of the junction left unmatched. The CDR3 sequence is CASSPNQGATNEKLFF. The CDR3 DNA sequence: TGCGCCAGCAGCCCCAATCAGGGGGCAACTAATGAAAAACTGTTTTTT.

The chain joins TRBV6-1 to TRBJ2-3, with 11 bases that match TRBD2. This CDR3 contains 18 residues. Germline V gene lookup returns CDR1 MNHNS and CDR2 SASEGT. V shed 1 base, J shed 0 bases, and the junction held 6 bases outside the gene matches. CDR3 loop: CASSEDVTSGTSTDTQYF. CDR3 DNA sequence: TGTGCCAGCAGTGAAGATGTGACTAGCGGGACTAGCACAGATACGCAGTATTTT.

The rearrangement links TRBV9 to TRBJ2-5, with TRBD2 matching 7 bases. This CDR3 has 15 amino acids. Trimming removed 3 bases from V and 5 bases from J; junction bases left unmatched: 10. The germline V gene has CDR1 SGDLS and CDR2 YYNGEE. DNA for the CDR3: TGTGCCAGCAGCGGCGGGGAGGGAAGGGGTGAGACCCAGTACTTC. This sequence encodes CASSGGEGRGETQYF. Based on the CDR3 plus reference TRBV9 and TRBJ2-5, the full variable domain is DSGVTQTPKHLITATGQRVTLRCSPRSGDLSVYWYQQSLDQGLQFLIQYYNGEERAKGNILERFSAQQFPDLHSELNLSSLELGDSALYFCASSGGEGRGETQYFGPGTRLLVL.

J is TRBJ2-5 and V is TRBV12-5; 8 nucleotides align to TRBD2. CDR1 and CDR2 (germline): LGHNT, FRNRAP. This CDR3 is 14 amino acids long. With 7 bases clipped from V and 1 base from J, the junction kept 5 bases outside the gene matches. This CDR3 reads CASAAGGLQETQYF. Written as DNA, the CDR3 is TGTGCTAGTGCTGCGGGAGGCCTCCAAGAGACCCAGTACTTC.

The V call is TRBV11-2, the J call TRBJ2-3; D gene ambiguous. V lost 1 base and J lost 0, with 8 bases in between. This CDR3 contains 15 residues. CDR1 and CDR2 (germline): SGHAT, FQNNGV. This chain's CDR3 is CASSLVAGSTDTQYF. CDR3 bases: TGTGCCAGCAGCTTAGTTGCAGGCAGCACAGATACGCAGTATTTT.

The V call is TRBV5-5, the J call TRBJ1-2; 8 nucleotides match TRBD1. The CDR3 consists of 13 residues. CDR1 is SGHKS and CDR2 is YYEKEE in the germline V gene (reference sequence). Germline trimming cut 4 bases from V and 8 bases from J; bases unmatched to any gene: 7. CDR3 coding DNA: TGTGCCAGCAGCCACCGGACAGGGCCCGGCTACACCTTC. Amino acids: CASSHRTGPGYTF. The full variable domain, with the rest looked up from reference TRBV5-5 and TRBJ1-2, is DAGVTQSPTHLIKTRGQQVTLRCSPISGHKSVSWYQQVLGQGPQFIFQYYEKEERGRGNFPDRFSARQFPNYSSELNVNALLLGDSALYLCASSHRTGPGYTFGSGTRLTVV.

The V and J genes are TRBV2 and TRBJ1-6; no clear D. This CDR3 comprises 16 residues. Germline lookup yields CDR1 SNHLY and CDR2 FYNNEI. V was clipped by 1 base and J by 1 base, with 8 bases between them. The CDR3 here is CASSEGPPSYNSPLHF. DNA for the CDR3: TGTGCCAGCAGTGAAGGGCCACCATCCTATAATTCACCCCTCCACTTT.

The chain uses TRBV28 and TRBJ2-2; 7 bases align to TRBD2. The V and J ends lost 4 bases and 0 bases, in that order; junction bases with no gene match: 8. Looked up from germline, CDR1 is MDHEN and CDR2 is SYDVKM. This CDR3 contains 17 residues. CDR3 amino acids: CASSSWVAGANTGELFF. For the CDR3, the DNA is TGTGCCAGCAGTTCCTGGGTAGCGGGCGCGAACACCGGGGAGCTGTTTTTT.

The V gene is TRBV10-3, the J gene TRBJ2-7; TRBD1 matches at 7 bases. Trimming at V came to 4 bases and at J to 1 base, leaving 7 bases not matched to a gene. Germline V gives CDR1 ENHRY, CDR2 SYGVKD. The CDR3 consists of 15 residues. The CDR3 spells CAISVLSRGSYEQYF. Written as DNA, the CDR3 is TGTGCCATCAGTGTTCTTAGCAGGGGGTCCTACGAGCAGTACTTC.

The chain uses TRBV11-2 and TRBJ1-6; 9 positions match TRBD1. CDR1 and CDR2 (germline): SGHAT, FQNNGV. J lost 8 bases, V lost 1 base, and 3 bases had no gene match. The CDR3 consists of 15 residues. CDR3 loop: CASSLGRTGDSPLHF. CDR3 nucleotide sequence: TGTGCCAGCAGCTTAGGCCGGACAGGGGATTCACCCCTCCACTTT.

This chain uses TRBV28 with TRBJ1-2; 7 nucleotides match TRBD1. This CDR3 has 14 amino acids. Germline CDR1 MDHEN, CDR2 SYDVKM. V trimming: 5 bases; J trimming: 7 bases; junction bases outside the gene matches: 10. CDR3 amino acids: CASSPSTGNFGYTF. Written as DNA, the CDR3 is TGTGCCAGCAGTCCATCGACAGGGAATTTTGGCTACACCTTC.

V and J are TRBV5-4 and TRBJ2-1; 14 bases fit TRBD2. This CDR3 is built from 17 residues. The germline V gene has CDR1 SGHNT and CDR2 YYREEE (reference sequence). Trimming took 4 bases from V and 0 from J; bases not matched to a gene: 3. The DNA of the CDR3 is TGTGCCAGCAGCACGGGGACTAGCGGGAGCTCCTACAATGAGCAGTTCTTC. It encodes CASSTGTSGSSYNEQFF.

V gene TRBV2 combines with J gene TRBJ2-2; 7 bases line up with TRBD1. The V gene end was trimmed by 7 bases and the J gene end by 6 bases; junction bases not matched to a gene: 2. This CDR3 has 12 residues. Germline CDR1 SNHLY, CDR2 FYNNEI. The CDR3 sequence: CASNQGAGELFF. The CDR3 DNA is TGTGCCAGCAACCAGGGGGCCGGGGAGCTGTTTTTT.

This clone was seen a handful of times. This chain uses TRBV10-3 with TRBJ1-5, with 9 bases identical to TRBD1. The V and J ends lost 10 bases and 5 bases, in that order; junction bases with no gene match: 9. This CDR3 region has 14 residues. Germline CDR1 ENHRY, CDR2 SYGVKD. The CDR3 DNA sequence: TGTGCCACGGGCGGGGGACAGGGAGATCAGCCCCAGCATTTT. Translating gives CATGGGQGDQPQHF.

The chain is built from TRBV5-5 and TRBJ2-7, with 8 positions matching TRBD1. The CDR3 has 16 amino acids. CDR1 is SGHKS and CDR2 is YYEKEE in the germline V gene (reference sequence). The junction had 10 bases not matched to a gene; V was cut back by 4 bases and J by 1 base. The CDR3 here is CASSVGTGTGSYEQYF. CDR3 in DNA: TGTGCCAGCAGCGTTGGGACCGGGACAGGATCCTACGAGCAGTACTTC.